This T cell receptor (beta chain) was captured in a study of cytomegalovirus exposure and HLA in healthy donors. Study-level information: The study's early data release held about 85 million unique TCRs from HLA-typed donors. Findings and caveats of the study: Per published reports, the classifier diagnosed cytomegalovirus status with high specificity and sensitivity. An apparent linkage of common viral pathogens to several of the most significant clusters emerged in a later analysis.

Comment on this clone: Its specificity is unknown.

PCR primers comprised 60 Vbeta and 13 Jbeta primers. In the original workflow: An analysis that came later counted tens of millions of unique TCR beta chains, roughly 11 million shared. Data came from immunoSEQ multiplex PCR; TCRdb stores just in-frame clones and leaves some out. V and J calls plus clone size are reproduced from that table; the DNA served to infer D and trimming. The repertoire consists of around 130,000 clones, with approximately 77% occurring once and the leading ten covering approximately 0.9%. V was pared by 6 bases and J by 4 bases, with 16 bases of the junction left unmatched. Germline CDR1 is LNHDA and CDR2 is SQIVND (reference sequence). The CDR3 is 17 amino acids.

This rearrangement joins TRBV19 to TRBJ1-2; TRBD1 matches 8 bases. Sequenced input: PBMCs. The sequence was collected from a woman in her sixties or seventies in good health and CMV-seronegative. Here the CDR3 reads CASSTTDRGSVSYGYTF. The CDR3 nucleotides read TGTGCCAGTAGCACCACCGACAGGGGCTCCGTTTCCTATGGCTACACCTTC.